This T cell receptor beta chain was recorded in a study of T cell responses to AZD1222 COVID-19 vaccine. Notes on the study in general: Dominant CD4 TCR responses targeted spike regions 160-218 and 743-854.

This CDR3 comprises 14 residues. Per germline, CDR1 WNHNN and CDR2 SYGVQD (reference sequence). Germline trimming cut 6 bases from V and 1 base from J; bases unmatched to any gene: 4. This clone appeared a single time. Antigen: not known. Assay used: immunoSEQ multiplex PCR; TCRdb lists only in-frame clones, some missing. The table records 110,000 to 150,000 clones, roughly 90% of them present only once. This sequence joins TRBV10-1 and TRBJ2-7; 9 nucleotides agree with TRBD1. The receptor was derived from an adult in good health. Sequenced material: peripheral blood, taken on day 0 of AZD1222 vaccination. The CDR3 sequence is CASRGTGTSYEQYF. CDR3 DNA sequence: TGCGCCAGCAGAGGGACAGGGACTTCCTACGAGCAGTACTTC.